This section outlines one TCR beta chain sequence together with its context. What it recognizes is unknown. This specimen comes from a study of T cell repertoires in cytomegalovirus infection. Study overall: It was recently identified HLA-C-restricted and well-studied HLA-B-restricted CMV epitopes that the study used.

General study points: What dominated the ex vivo response were HLA-C-restricted CMV-specific TCR beta clonotypes.

V trimming: 5 bases; J trimming: 0 bases; junction bases outside the gene matches: 10. The CDR3 covers 16 residues. Germline values: CDR1 SQVTM, CDR2 ANQGSEA. TCRdb re-called the reads through MiXCR, storing one row per CDR3 protein. The table shows approximately 770,000 distinct CDR3 sequences, with approximately 32% occurring only once. This rearrangement joins TRBV29-1 to TRBJ1-2, with 9 bases that match TRBD1. Sequenced here: cultured CD8+ T cells from PBMCs, sampled from culture after CMV antigen stimulation. This sequence was found in a human donor in good health (CMV status not recorded). Some clones in this sample may be carry-over from other donors' samples. CDR3 sequence (DNA): TGCAGCGTTCCCGAGGACAGGGGAATCCCTAACTATGGCTACACCTTC. Translated, it gives CSVPEDRGIPNYGYTF.